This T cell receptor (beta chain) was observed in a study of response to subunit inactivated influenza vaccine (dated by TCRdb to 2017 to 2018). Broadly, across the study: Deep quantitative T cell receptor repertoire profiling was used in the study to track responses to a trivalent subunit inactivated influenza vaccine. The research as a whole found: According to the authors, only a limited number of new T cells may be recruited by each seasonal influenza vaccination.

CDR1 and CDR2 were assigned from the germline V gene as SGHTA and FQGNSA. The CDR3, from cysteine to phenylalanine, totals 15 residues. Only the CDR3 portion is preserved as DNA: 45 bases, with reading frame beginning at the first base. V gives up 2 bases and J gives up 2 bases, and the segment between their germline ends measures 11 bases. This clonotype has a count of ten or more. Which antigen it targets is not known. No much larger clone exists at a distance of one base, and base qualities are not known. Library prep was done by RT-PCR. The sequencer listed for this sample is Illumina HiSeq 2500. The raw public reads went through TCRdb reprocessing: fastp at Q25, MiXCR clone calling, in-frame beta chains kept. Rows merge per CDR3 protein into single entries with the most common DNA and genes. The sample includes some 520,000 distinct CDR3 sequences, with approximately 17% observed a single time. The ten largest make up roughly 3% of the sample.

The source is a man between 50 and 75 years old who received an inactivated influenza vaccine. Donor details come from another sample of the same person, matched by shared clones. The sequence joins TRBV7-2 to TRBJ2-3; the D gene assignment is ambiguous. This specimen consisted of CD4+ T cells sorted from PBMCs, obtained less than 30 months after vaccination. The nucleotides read TGTGCCAGCAGCTTATCCATGAGTATCACAGATACGCAGTATTTT. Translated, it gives CASSLSMSITDTQYF. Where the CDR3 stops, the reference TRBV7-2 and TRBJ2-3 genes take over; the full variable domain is GAGVSQSPSNKVTEKGKDVELRCDPISGHTALYWYRQSLGQGLEFLIYFQGNSAPDKSGLPSDRFSAERTGGSVSTLTIQRTQQEDSAVYLCASSLSMSITDTQYFGPGTRLTVL.